Presented here are 14 T cell receptor beta chains from one specimen sequenced in a study of blood T cell repertoires in COVID-19. Sequencing used immunoSEQ multiplex PCR; TCRdb keeps in-frame clones, though not all of them. The sample records about 150,000 clones, over 70% being singletons. The source material was PBMCs or T cells enriched from blood (not recorded which). These receptors were obtained from a man in his 70s who had been exposed to COVID-19.

The rearrangement links TRBV11-3 to TRBJ2-3; tentative D call: TRBD2 (6 bases). The V end was cut by 5 bases, the J end by 5 bases, with 20 bases between. The CDR3 runs 16 residues. CDR1 is SGHNT, CDR2 YENEEA, per germline. The CDR3, as DNA: TGTGCCAGCAGCCAGGACTATCGCCAGATTAAAGATACGCAGTATTTT. Translated: CASSQDYRQIKDTQYF.

The chain combines TRBV15 with TRBJ2-3; TRBD2 might be the D (6 bases). Germline CDR1 reads LNHNV; CDR2 reads YYDKDF (reference sequence). V lost 1 base and J lost 0, with 14 bases in between. The CDR3 totals 17 residues. As DNA, the CDR3 is TGTGCCACCAGCAGAGGGGGAGGCGGCCCTAGCACAGATACGCAGTATTTT. This sequence encodes CATSRGGGGPSTDTQYF.

The V gene is TRBV6-5, the J gene TRBJ1-6; weak D call: TRBD1 (6 bases). The V end lost 0 bases, the J end lost 10 bases, and 13 bases lay between the germline ends. In germline, CDR1 is MNHEY, CDR2 SVGAGI. This CDR3 is 15 amino acids long. The CDR3 DNA reads as TGTGCCAGCAGTTACTCGAATATTGGGGGCTCACCCCTCCACTTT. Translation gives CASSYSNIGGSPLHF.

The chain carries TRBV19 and TRBJ1-2, with D possibly TRBD1 on 6 matching bases. Per the germline V gene, CDR1 is LNHDA and CDR2 is SQIVND (reference sequence). This CDR3 spans 13 amino acids. The V gene lost 6 bases and the J gene lost 4 bases, with 12 bases spanning the gap. CDR3 loop: CASSLTGFYGYTF. As DNA, the CDR3 is TGTGCCAGTAGCCTTACAGGGTTCTATGGCTACACCTTC.

The J gene is TRBJ1-3, the V gene TRBV6-5, with D possibly matching TRBD1 (5 bases). This CDR3 region has 13 residues. The ends were cut back, 6 bases at V and 1 base at J, with 7 bases in the middle. CDR1 MNHEY and CDR2 SVGAGI come from the germline V gene. The CDR3 here is CASRGTSGNTIYF. CDR3 nucleotide sequence: TGTGCCAGCAGGGGGACTTCTGGAAACACCATATATTTT.

The chain carries TRBV6-1 and TRBJ1-1; perhaps TRBD1 as D (6 bases). This CDR3 region has 15 residues. With 2 bases removed from V and 0 bases from J, the gap between germline ends came to 10 bases. CDR1 and CDR2 from the germline V gene are MNHNS and SASEGT. CDR3 coding DNA: TGTGCCAGCAGTGAACGGACAGTTATGAACACTGAAGCTTTCTTT. Protein product: CASSERTVMNTEAFF.

The CDR3 DNA sequence: TGTGCCAGTAGTGCCGGACAGCCGAGGGCTGAAGCTTTCTTT. This codes for CASSAGQPRAEAFF. The rearrangement uses TRBV19 and TRBJ1-1, with D tentatively TRBD1 (6 bases). This CDR3 is 14 amino acids long. Germline V gene sequence: CDR1 LNHDA, CDR2 SQIVND (reference sequence). Between the trimmed V and J ends, which lost 5 bases and 6 bases, there was a span of 16 bases.

The J gene is TRBJ2-2, the V gene TRBV5-1, with D uncertain. CDR3 length equals 15 residues. Trimming shortened V by 6 bases and J by 0 bases, and 12 bases separated the two germline ends. Germline CDR1 SGHRS, CDR2 YFSETQ. CDR3 sequence reads: CASTPGGSNTGELFF. The CDR3 DNA follows: TGCGCCAGCACCCCCGGCGGATCGAACACCGGGGAGCTGTTTTTT. The full variable domain, with the rest looked up from reference TRBV5-1 and TRBJ2-2, is KAGVTQTPRYLIKTRGQQVTLSCSPISGHRSVSWYQQTPGQGLQFLFEYFSETQRNKGNFPGRFSGRQFSNSRSEMNVSTLELGDSALYLCASTPGGSNTGELFFGEGSRLTVL.

The chain uses TRBV3-1 (or the pseudogene TRBV3-2) and TRBJ2-3; 9 nucleotides agree with TRBD2. V was clipped by 4 bases and J by 1 base; unmatched bases: 9. The CDR3 is made up of 17 amino acids. Per germline, CDR1 LGHDT and CDR2 YNNKEL (reference sequence). The CDR3 sequence is CASSRARWTSGTDTQYF. The CDR3 nucleotides are TGTGCCAGCAGCCGAGCGCGATGGACTAGCGGCACAGATACGCAGTATTTT.

The rearrangement uses TRBV5-1 and TRBJ2-2, with TRBD1 matching over 7 bases. This CDR3 region has 13 residues. Germline V gives CDR1 SGHRS, CDR2 YFSETQ. V shed 7 bases and J 6 bases; nucleotides not matched to a gene: 6. In DNA, the CDR3 is TGCGCCAGCTGGGACAGTTTGTCCGGGGAGCTGTTTTTT. The encoded protein is CASWDSLSGELFF.

The rearrangement links TRBV7-9 to TRBJ2-1, with a tentative D call TRBD1 (5 bases). This CDR3 comprises 14 residues. Trimming took 2 bases from V and 6 from J, leaving 11 bases between them. Germline CDR1 is SEHNR and CDR2 is FQNEAQ (reference sequence). CDR3 region: CASSLTQGLNEQFF. CDR3 bases: TGTGCCAGCAGCTTAACGCAGGGTCTCAATGAGCAGTTCTTC.

This clone was seen only a few times. The chain recombines TRBV5-5 with TRBJ1-3, with a possible D match to TRBD1 (5 bases). This CDR3 is 14 amino acids long. Germline V gene data show CDR1 as SGHKS and CDR2 as YYEKEE (reference sequence). Trimming removed 2 bases at V and 4 bases at J, with 10 bases between. The CDR3 sequence is CASSFTGSGNTIYF. The DNA of the CDR3 is TGTGCCAGCAGCTTCACAGGATCCGGAAACACCATATATTTT.

The rearrangement uses TRBV5-1 and TRBJ2-1, with 11 bases matching TRBD2. V was pared by 4 bases and J by 6 bases, with 9 bases of the junction left unmatched. The CDR3 spans 16 residues. Germline V gene data show CDR1 as SGHRS and CDR2 as YFSETQ. CDR3 in DNA: TGCGCCAGCAGCGGACCCGGGACTAGCGGCCCCAATGAGCAGTTCTTC. It yields the protein CASSGPGTSGPNEQFF.

This clone was seen only a few times. The V and J genes are TRBV6-5 and TRBJ1-5, with 7 bases identical to TRBD1. The length of the CDR3 is 13 residues. Germline loops: CDR1 MNHEY, CDR2 SVGAGI. Trimming cost V 7 bases and J 11 bases; bases outside gene matches: 11. CDR3 sequence reads: CASTEGGRVAQHF. CDR3 nucleotide sequence: TGTGCCAGCACCGAAGGGGGCAGGGTCGCCCAGCATTTT.